This T cell receptor beta chain originates from a study of blood T cell repertoires in COVID-19 (dated by TCRdb to 2020 to 2022). Regarding the research as a whole: Collaborator samples came from the United States, Italy and Spain and covered acute and convalescent phases of COVID-19. The material from the prospective study consisted of cDNA or gDNA derived from T cells, B-cell-depleted T cells, or PBMCs. Subjects who had been exposed to COVID-19, were actively infected with it, or had recovered from it provided the deeply sampled blood TCRbeta repertoires that made up the dataset. The repertoires were released in a freely available public database intended as a resource for research on the immune response to SARS-CoV-2. The samples were drawn from two sources: the first 160 participants of the ongoing ImmuneRACE study, and 1,254 subjects contributed by 6 global collaborators. Sample metadata almost always included a de-identified subject ID, COVID-19 status, age in years and sex. Where available, HLA class I and class II types were taken from metadata supplied by the sample provider and were not determined by assay-based typing.

Each collaborating institution followed its own protocols to collect whole blood in K2EDTA tubes. For TCRbeta analysis, collaborator samples were shipped as frozen whole blood, as isolated PBMCs, or as DNA extracted from either sample type. The full study reports these points: The quantity of clinical and demographic metadata differed by source and by participant and was supplied without curation.

TCRbeta CDR3 regions were amplified from genomic DNA by means of the immunoSEQ Assay, a bias-controlled multiplex PCR. The source study handled its data this way. Within the assay, amplification of reference gene primers was used to estimate how many nucleated cells each sample contained. To quantify the absolute abundance of each unique TCRbeta CDR3 rearrangement, sequence reads were collapsed and filtered. For each sample, productive Simpson clonality was calculated as the square root of Simpson's diversity index across productive rearrangements. Imported from immuneACCESS, the table was reduced by TCRdb to in-frame sequences with V and J called. These copies leave out some clones; in studies compared against another copy, an unresolved V gene accounts for under half, and the cause of the remainder is not known. The V and J calls and clone size come from that table; D and trimming were worked out from the DNA. For this sample there are some 200,000 clones; under 90% appear just once. Roughly an eighth of the sample rests with the top ten.

Concerning this clone: The clone's antigen remains unknown. It has no much larger one-base neighbor in the sample; base qualities were not kept.

Counted from cysteine to phenylalanine, this CDR3 has 12 amino acids. The sequence is cut down to CDR3 DNA, 36 bases in frame from base 1. This chain is built from TRBV21-1 and TRBJ1-4. TRBV21-1 is an annotated pseudogene. The receptor's source is a man aged 25 to 40 with active or convalescent COVID-19. The specimen sequenced was peripheral blood. The nucleotides are TGTGCCAGGCAAGGGGGGGCAGAAAAACTGTTTTTT. It codes for CARQGGAEKLFF.